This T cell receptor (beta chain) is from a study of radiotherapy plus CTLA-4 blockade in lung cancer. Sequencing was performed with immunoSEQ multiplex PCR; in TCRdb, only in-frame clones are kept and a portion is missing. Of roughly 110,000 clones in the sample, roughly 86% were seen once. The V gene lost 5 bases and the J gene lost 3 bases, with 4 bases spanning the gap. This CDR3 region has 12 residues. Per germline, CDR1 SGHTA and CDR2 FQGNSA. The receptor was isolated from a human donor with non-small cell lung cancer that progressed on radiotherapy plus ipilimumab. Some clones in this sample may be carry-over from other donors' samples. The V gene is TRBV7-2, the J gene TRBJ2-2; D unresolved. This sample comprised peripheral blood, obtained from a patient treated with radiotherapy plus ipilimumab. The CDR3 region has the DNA TGTGCCAGCAGCCCGGACACCGGGGAGCTGTTTTTT. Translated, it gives CASSPDTGELFF.